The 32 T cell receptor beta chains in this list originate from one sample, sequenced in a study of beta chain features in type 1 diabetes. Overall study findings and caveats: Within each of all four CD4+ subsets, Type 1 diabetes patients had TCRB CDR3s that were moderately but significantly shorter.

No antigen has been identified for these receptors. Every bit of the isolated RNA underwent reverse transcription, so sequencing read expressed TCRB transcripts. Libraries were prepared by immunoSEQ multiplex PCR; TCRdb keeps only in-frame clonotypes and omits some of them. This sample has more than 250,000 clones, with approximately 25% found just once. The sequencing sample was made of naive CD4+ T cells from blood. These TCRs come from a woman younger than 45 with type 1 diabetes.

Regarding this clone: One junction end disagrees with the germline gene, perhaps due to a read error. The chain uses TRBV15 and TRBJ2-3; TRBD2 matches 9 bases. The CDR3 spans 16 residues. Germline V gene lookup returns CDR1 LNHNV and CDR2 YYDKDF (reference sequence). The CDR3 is CATRRELAGSTDTQYF. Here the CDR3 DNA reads TGTGCCACCAGGAGAGAGCTAGCGGGATCCACAGATACGCAGTATTTT. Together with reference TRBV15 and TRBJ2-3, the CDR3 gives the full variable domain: DAMVIQNPRYQVTQFGKPVTLSCSQTLNHNVMYWYQQKSSQAPKLLFHYYDKDFNNEADTPDNFQSRRPNTSFCFLDIRSPGLGDTAMYLCATRRELAGSTDTQYFGPGTRLTVL.

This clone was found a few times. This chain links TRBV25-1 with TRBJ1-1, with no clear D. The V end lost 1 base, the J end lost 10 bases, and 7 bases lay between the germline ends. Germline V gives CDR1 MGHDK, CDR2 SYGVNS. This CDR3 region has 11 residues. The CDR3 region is CASSELYRAFF. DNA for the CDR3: TGTGCCAGCAGTGAATTGTATAGAGCTTTCTTT.

The CDR3 is CASSKSGSEHEQYF. For the CDR3, the DNA is TGCGCCAGCAGCAAGAGCGGGAGTGAGCACGAGCAGTACTTC. The J gene is TRBJ2-7, the V gene TRBV5-1, with 8 bases lining up with TRBD2. Germline CDR1 reads SGHRS; CDR2 reads YFSETQ. The V and J ends lost 4 bases and 5 bases, in that order; junction bases with no gene match: 8. CDR3 length equals 14 residues.

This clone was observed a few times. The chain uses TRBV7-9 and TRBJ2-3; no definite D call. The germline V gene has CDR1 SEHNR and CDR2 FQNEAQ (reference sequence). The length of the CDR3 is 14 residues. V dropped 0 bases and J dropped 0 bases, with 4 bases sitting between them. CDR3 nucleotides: TGTGCCAGCAGCTTAGCTTCGAGCACAGATACGCAGTATTTT. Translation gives CASSLASSTDTQYF. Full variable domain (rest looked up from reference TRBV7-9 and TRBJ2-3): DTGVSQNPRHKITKRGQNVTFRCDPISEHNRLYWYRQTLGQGPEFLTYFQNEAQLEKSRLLSDRFSAERPKGSFSTLEIQRTEQGDSAMYLCASSLASSTDTQYFGPGTRLTVL.

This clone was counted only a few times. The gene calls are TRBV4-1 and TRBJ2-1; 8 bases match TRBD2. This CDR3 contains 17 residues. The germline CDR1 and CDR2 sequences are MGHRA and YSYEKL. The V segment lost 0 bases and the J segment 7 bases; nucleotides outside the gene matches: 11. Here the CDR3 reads CASSQDFGGGSSNEQFF. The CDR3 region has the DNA TGCGCCAGCAGCCAAGATTTCGGCGGGGGGTCCTCGAATGAGCAGTTCTTC.

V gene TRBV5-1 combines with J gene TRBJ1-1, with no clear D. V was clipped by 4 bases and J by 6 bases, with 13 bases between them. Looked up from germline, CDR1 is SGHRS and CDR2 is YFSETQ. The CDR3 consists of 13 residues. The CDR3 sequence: CASSAHGLSEAFF. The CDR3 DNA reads TGCGCCAGCAGCGCCCACGGACTGTCTGAAGCTTTCTTT.

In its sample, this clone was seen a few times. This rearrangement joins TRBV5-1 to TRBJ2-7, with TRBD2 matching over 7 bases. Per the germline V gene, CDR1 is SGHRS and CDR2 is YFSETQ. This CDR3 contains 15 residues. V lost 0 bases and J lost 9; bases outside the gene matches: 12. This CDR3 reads CASSLAGSLAEAQYF. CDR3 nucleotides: TGCGCCAGCAGCTTGGCCGGGAGTCTAGCGGAGGCGCAGTACTTC. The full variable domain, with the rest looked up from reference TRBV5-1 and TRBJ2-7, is KAGVTQTPRYLIKTRGQQVTLSCSPISGHRSVSWYQQTPGQGLQFLFEYFSETQRNKGNFPGRFSGRQFSNSRSEMNVSTLELGDSALYLCASSLAGSLAEAQYFGPGTRLTVT.

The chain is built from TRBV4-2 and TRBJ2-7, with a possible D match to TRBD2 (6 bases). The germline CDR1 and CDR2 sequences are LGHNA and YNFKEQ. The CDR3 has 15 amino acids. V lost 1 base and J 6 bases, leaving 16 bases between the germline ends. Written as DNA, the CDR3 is TGTGCCAGCAGCCAAGTGGGGGGAGGACCTGTCGAGCAGTACTTC. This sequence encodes CASSQVGGGPVEQYF.

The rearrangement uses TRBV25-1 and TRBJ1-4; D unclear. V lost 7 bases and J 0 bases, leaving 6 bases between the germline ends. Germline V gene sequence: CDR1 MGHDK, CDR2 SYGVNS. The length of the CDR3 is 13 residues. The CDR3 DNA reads TGTGCCAGCACCAGATCAACTAATGAAAAACTGTTTTTT. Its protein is CASTRSTNEKLFF.

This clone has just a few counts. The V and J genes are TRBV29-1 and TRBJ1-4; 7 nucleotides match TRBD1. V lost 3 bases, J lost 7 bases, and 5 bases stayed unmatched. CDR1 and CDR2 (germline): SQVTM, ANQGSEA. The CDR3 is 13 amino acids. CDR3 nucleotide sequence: TGCAGCGTTGAGGACGGGACAGCTGAAAAACTGTTTTTT. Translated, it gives CSVEDGTAEKLFF.

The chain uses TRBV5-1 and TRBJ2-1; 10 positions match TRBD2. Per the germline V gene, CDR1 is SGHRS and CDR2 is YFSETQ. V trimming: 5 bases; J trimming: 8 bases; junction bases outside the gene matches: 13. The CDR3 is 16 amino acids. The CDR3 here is CASSLTSGTVWDEQFF. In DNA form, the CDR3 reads TGCGCCAGCAGTCTCACTAGCGGGACAGTTTGGGATGAGCAGTTCTTC.

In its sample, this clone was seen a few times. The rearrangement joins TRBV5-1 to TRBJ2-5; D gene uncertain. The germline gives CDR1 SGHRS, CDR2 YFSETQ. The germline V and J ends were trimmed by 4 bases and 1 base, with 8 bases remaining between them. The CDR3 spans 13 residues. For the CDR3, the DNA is TGCGCCAGCAGCGCGACACCCCAAGAGACCCAGTACTTC. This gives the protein CASSATPQETQYF.

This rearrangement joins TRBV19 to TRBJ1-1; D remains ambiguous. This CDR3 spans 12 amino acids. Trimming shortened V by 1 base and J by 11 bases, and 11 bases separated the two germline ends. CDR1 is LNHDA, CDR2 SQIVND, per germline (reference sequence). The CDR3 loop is CASSIGRGGAFF. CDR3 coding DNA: TGTGCCAGTAGTATAGGGCGCGGAGGGGCTTTCTTT.

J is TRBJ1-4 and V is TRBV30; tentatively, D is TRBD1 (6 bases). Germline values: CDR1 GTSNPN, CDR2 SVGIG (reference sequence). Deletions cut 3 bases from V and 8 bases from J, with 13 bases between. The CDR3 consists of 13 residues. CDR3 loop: CAWRKTGFEKLFF. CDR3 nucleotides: TGTGCCTGGAGAAAGACAGGTTTCGAAAAACTGTTTTTT.

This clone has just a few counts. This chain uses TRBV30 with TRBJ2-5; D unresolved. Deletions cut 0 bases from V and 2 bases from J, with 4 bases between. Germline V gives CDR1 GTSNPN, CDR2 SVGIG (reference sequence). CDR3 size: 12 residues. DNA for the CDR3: TGTGCCTGGAGTGTACAGCAAGAGACCCAGTACTTC. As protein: CAWSVQQETQYF.

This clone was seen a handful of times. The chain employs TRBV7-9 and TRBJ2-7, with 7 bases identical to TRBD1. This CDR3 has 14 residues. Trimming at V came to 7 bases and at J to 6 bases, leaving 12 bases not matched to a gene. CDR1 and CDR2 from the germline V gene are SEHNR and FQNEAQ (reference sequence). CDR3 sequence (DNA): TGTGCCAGCACTACCAGGGACAGTTATGGCGAGCAGTACTTC. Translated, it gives CASTTRDSYGEQYF.

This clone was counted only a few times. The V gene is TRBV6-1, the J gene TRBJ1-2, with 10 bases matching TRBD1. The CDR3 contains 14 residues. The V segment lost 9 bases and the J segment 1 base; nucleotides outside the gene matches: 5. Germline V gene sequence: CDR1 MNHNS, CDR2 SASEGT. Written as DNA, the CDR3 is TGTGCCAGTGTGACAGGGGGCAGTAACTATGGCTACACCTTC. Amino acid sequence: CASVTGGSNYGYTF.

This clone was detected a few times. CDR3 residues: CTFQGSGNTIYF. DNA for the CDR3: TGCACCTTTCAGGGGTCTGGAAACACCATATATTTT. The chain links TRBV29-1 to TRBJ1-3; D might be TRBD1 (6 bases). CDR3 length: 12 amino acids. From germline, CDR1 is SQVTM and CDR2 ANQGSEA.

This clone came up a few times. CDR3 coding DNA: TGTGCCAGCAGCCTTCGAGCGGGAAGCTCCTACAATGAGCAGTTCTTC. Its translation is CASSLRAGSSYNEQFF. The V gene is TRBV11-3, the J gene TRBJ2-1; 7 bases are shared with TRBD2. The germline CDR1 and CDR2 sequences are SGHNT and YENEEA. This CDR3 is 16 amino acids long. Trimming removed 5 bases from V and 0 bases from J; junction bases left unmatched: 7.

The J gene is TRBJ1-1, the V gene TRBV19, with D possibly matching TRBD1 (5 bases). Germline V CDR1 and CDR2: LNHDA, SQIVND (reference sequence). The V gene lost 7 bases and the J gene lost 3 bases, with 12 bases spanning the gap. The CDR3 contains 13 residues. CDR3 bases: TGTGCCAGTACACAGGTATGGGACACTGAAGCTTTCTTT. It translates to CASTQVWDTEAFF.

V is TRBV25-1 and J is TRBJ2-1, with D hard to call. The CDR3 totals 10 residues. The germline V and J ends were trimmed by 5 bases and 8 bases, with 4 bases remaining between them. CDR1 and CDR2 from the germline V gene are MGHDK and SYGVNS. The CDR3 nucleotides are TGTGCCAGCAGTCACTATGAGCAGTTCTTC. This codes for CASSHYEQFF.

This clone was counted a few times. CDR3 in amino acids: CACHLGGSFNEQFF. The CDR3 DNA reads as TGTGCCTGCCACCTTGGCGGGAGTTTCAATGAGCAGTTCTTC. This sequence joins TRBV28 and TRBJ2-1; the match to TRBD2 covers 7 bases. The trim removed 11 bases at V and 6 bases at J, leaving 13 bases unmatched. CDR1 MDHEN and CDR2 SYDVKM come from the germline V gene. This CDR3 has 14 amino acids. Drawing the rest from reference TRBV28 and TRBJ2-1, the complete variable domain is DVKVTQSSRYLVKRTGEKVFLECVQDMDHENMFWYRQDPGLGLRLIYFSYDVKMKEKGDIPEGYSVSREKKERFSLILESASTNQTSMYLCACHLGGSFNEQFFGPGTRLTVL.

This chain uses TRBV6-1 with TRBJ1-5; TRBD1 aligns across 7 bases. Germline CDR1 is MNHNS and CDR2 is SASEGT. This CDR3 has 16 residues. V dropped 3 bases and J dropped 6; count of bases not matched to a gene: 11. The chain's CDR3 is CASSETGNGGTQPQHF. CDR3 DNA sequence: TGTGCCAGCAGTGAGACAGGGAACGGCGGTACTCAGCCCCAGCATTTT.

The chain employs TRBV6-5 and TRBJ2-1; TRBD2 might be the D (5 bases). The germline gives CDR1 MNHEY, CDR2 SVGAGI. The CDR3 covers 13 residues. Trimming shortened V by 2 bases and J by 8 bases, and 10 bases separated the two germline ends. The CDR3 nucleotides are TGTGCCAGCAGTTACCAATGGGAGCATGAGCAGTTCTTC. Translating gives CASSYQWEHEQFF.

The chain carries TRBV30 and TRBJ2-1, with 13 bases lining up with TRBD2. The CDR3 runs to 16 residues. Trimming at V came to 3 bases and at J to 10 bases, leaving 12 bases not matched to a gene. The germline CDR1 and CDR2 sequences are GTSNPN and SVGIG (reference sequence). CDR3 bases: TGTGCCTGGAGGACCACTACTAGCGGGAGGGCCCGGGAGCAGTTCTTC. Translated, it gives CAWRTTTSGRAREQFF. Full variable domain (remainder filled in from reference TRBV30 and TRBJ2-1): SQTIHQWPATLVQPVGSPLSLECTVEGTSNPNLYWYRQAAGRGLQLLFYSVGIGQISSEVPQNLSASRPQDRQFILSSKKLLLSDSGFYLCAWRTTTSGRAREQFFGPGTRLTVL.

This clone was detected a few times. Written as DNA, the CDR3 is TGCGCCAGCAGCTTGGAGGGGACCTACGAGCAGTACTTC. This gives the protein CASSLEGTYEQYF. The V and J genes are TRBV5-1 and TRBJ2-7, with D possibly being TRBD1 (5 bases). V lost 0 bases, J lost 2 bases, and 6 bases lay in between. Germline lookup yields CDR1 SGHRS and CDR2 YFSETQ. CDR3 length equals 13 residues.

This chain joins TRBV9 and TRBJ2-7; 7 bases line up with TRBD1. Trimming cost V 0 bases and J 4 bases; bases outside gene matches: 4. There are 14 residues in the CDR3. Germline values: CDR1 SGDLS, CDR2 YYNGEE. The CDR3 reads CASSVGGQFYEQYF. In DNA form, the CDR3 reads TGTGCCAGCAGCGTAGGGGGACAGTTTTACGAGCAGTACTTC.

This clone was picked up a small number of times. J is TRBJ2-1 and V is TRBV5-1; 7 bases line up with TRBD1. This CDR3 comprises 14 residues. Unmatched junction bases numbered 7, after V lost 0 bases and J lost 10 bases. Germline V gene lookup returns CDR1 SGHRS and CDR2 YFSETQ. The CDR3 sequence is CASSLGRQTGEQFF. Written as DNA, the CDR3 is TGCGCCAGCAGCTTGGGTCGGCAGACAGGGGAGCAGTTCTTC.

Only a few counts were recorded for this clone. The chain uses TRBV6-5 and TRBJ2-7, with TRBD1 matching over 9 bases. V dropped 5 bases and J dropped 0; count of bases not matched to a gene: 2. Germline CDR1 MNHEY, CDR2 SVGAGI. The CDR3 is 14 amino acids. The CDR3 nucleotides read TGTGCCAGCAGTAAGGACAGGGGCTCCTACGAGCAGTACTTC. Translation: CASSKDRGSYEQYF.

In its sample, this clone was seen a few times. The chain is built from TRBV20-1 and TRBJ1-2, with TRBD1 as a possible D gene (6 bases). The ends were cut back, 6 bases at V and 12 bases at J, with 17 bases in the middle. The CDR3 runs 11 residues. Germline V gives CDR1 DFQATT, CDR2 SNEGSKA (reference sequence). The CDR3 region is CSAPPRGADTF. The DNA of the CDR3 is TGCAGTGCACCCCCCAGGGGCGCGGACACCTTC.

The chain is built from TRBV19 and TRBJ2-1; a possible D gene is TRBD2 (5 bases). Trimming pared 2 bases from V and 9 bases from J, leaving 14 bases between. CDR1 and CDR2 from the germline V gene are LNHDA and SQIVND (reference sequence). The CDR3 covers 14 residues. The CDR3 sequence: CASSIWEPPREQFF. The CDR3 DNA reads TGTGCCAGTAGTATATGGGAGCCGCCCCGTGAGCAGTTCTTC.

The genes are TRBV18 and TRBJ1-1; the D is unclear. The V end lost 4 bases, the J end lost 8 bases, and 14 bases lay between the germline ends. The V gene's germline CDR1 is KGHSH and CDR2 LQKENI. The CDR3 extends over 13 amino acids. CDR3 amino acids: CASSQEQFREAFF. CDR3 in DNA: TGTGCCAGCTCACAAGAACAGTTCAGAGAAGCTTTCTTT.